The 12 T cell receptor beta chains given below trace back to one sample, sequenced in a study of neoadjuvant nivolumab and ipilimumab in lung cancer. Method: immunoSEQ multiplex PCR; TCRdb's copy keeps in-frame clones and lacks some. The table has roughly 6,000 clones, about 61% seen once. This specimen was tumor tissue, taken after neoadjuvant nivolumab, alone or with ipilimumab, at or shortly before surgery. All receptors come from an adult with non-small cell lung cancer.

V and J are TRBV6-5 and TRBJ2-7, with TRBD1 identical over 9 bases. The CDR3 is made up of 14 amino acids. Germline loops: CDR1 MNHEY, CDR2 SVGAGI. V gave up 5 bases and J gave up 3 bases; unmatched junction bases: 5. CDR3 in amino acids: CASSGRDRVYEQYF. For the CDR3, the DNA is TGTGCCAGCAGTGGCCGGGACAGGGTCTACGAGCAGTACTTC.

The chain couples TRBV19 to TRBJ1-2; a possible D gene is TRBD1 (6 bases). Germline lookup yields CDR1 LNHDA and CDR2 SQIVND (reference sequence). Trimming stripped 2 bases from V and 4 bases from J, with 8 bases between. The CDR3 has 13 amino acids. DNA of the CDR3: TGTGCCAGTAGTATAAGGGGGGCCTATGGCTACACCTTC. Translation gives CASSIRGAYGYTF.

The chain uses TRBV7-2 and TRBJ1-1; the D is unclear. V lost 2 bases and J lost 1, with 8 bases in between. The germline gives CDR1 SGHTA, CDR2 FQGNSA. The CDR3 runs to 14 residues. The CDR3 sequence is CASSLLSGNTEAFF. CDR3 bases: TGTGCCAGCAGCTTACTTTCGGGGAACACTGAAGCTTTCTTT.

In DNA form, the CDR3 reads TGTGCCAGCAGCCGACTAGCGGGAGGGCCGGGGGAGACCCAGTACTTC. Translation gives CASSRLAGGPGETQYF. The chain carries TRBV6-6 and TRBJ2-5, with 14 bases identical to TRBD2. The germline V gene has CDR1 MNHNY and CDR2 SVGAGI (reference sequence). J lost 5 bases, V lost 6 bases, and 8 bases had no gene match. The CDR3 is made up of 16 amino acids.

This clone was found a few times. The gene calls are TRBV15 and TRBJ2-7; D unresolved. CDR1 and CDR2 from the germline V gene are LNHNV and YYDKDF (reference sequence). V gave up 4 bases and J gave up 4 bases, with 11 bases separating them. The CDR3 sequence is 13 residues long. DNA of the CDR3: TGTGCCACCAGCAATTCGGTGGGGTACGAGCAGTACTTC. This translates into CATSNSVGYEQYF.

The chain carries TRBV5-1 and TRBJ1-2, with D unclear. Trimming removed 0 bases from V and 4 bases from J, with 7 bases in between. The germline V gene encodes CDR1 SGHRS and CDR2 YFSETQ. The CDR3 length is 13 residues. CDR3 sequence: CASSLGEAYGYTF. CDR3 DNA sequence: TGCGCCAGCAGCTTGGGGGAAGCCTATGGCTACACCTTC.

This clone was observed a single time. The chain combines TRBV10-2 with TRBJ1-1; tentatively, D is TRBD1 (5 bases). V was clipped by 4 bases and J by 0 bases, with 9 bases between them. The CDR3 loop spans 14 amino acids. CDR1 and CDR2 (germline): WSHSY, SAAADI. The CDR3 region is CASSVTGMNTEAFF. CDR3 nucleotides: TGCGCCAGCAGTGTAACAGGAATGAACACTGAAGCTTTCTTT.

Sample share makes this clone medium-sized. The V call is TRBV7-9, the J call TRBJ2-7; D remains ambiguous. This CDR3 is 13 amino acids long. V was clipped by 1 base and J by 4 bases, with 8 bases between them. CDR1 and CDR2 (germline): SEHNR, FQNEAQ (reference sequence). The CDR3 nucleotides are TGTGCCAGCAGCTTAGAAAGGGAATACGAGCAGTACTTC. Translation: CASSLEREYEQYF.

J is TRBJ1-4 and V is TRBV7-9; D may be TRBD1 (6 bases). The CDR3 sequence is 15 residues long. Trimming removed 1 base at V and 8 bases at J, with 14 bases between. CDR1 is SEHNR, CDR2 FQNEAQ, per germline (reference sequence). The CDR3 sequence is CASSLEAGEREKLFF. The CDR3 region has the DNA TGTGCCAGCAGCTTAGAGGCAGGGGAGAGAGAAAAACTGTTTTTT.

Here the CDR3 reads CASSPRNGLSTEAFF. The CDR3 DNA reads as TGTGCCAGCAGCCCCAGGAATGGGCTTAGCACTGAAGCTTTCTTT. This chain uses TRBV6-6 with TRBJ1-1; D remains unclear. This CDR3 has 15 residues. Germline CDR1 reads MNHNY; CDR2 reads SVGAGI (reference sequence). V was shortened by 6 bases and J by 4 bases, with 18 bases between the two germline ends.

The rearrangement joins TRBV7-8 to TRBJ2-1; D is uncertain. The CDR3 length is 13 residues. Trimming left V 2 bases short and J 8 bases short, with 10 bases between. CDR1 and CDR2 (germline): SGHVS, FQNEAQ. CDR3 residues: CASSLSRWDEQFF. Here the CDR3 DNA reads TGTGCCAGCAGCTTATCTAGGTGGGATGAGCAGTTCTTC.

This chain joins TRBV28 and TRBJ1-2; no clear D. CDR1 is MDHEN and CDR2 is SYDVKM in the germline V gene. Between the trimmed V and J ends, which lost 0 bases and 4 bases, there was a span of 9 bases. The CDR3 consists of 14 residues. The CDR3 DNA reads TGTGCCAGCAGTTTATGGGATCCTTCCTATGGCTACACCTTC. This sequence encodes CASSLWDPSYGYTF.